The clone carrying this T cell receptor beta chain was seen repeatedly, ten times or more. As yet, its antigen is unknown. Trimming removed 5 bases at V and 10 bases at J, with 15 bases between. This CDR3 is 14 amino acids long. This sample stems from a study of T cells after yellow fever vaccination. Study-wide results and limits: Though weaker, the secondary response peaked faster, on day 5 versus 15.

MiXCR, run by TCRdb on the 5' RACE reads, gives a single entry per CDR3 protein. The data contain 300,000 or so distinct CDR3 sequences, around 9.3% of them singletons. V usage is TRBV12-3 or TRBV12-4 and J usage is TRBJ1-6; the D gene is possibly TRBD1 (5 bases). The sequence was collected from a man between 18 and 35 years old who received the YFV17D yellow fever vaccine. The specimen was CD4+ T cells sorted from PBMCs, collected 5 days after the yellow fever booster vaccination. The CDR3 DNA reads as TGTGCCAGCAGTGCTCAGGGAGGAGGATCACCCCTCCACTTT. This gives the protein CASSAQGGGSPLHF.